A single sample gave rise to the 25 T cell receptor beta chains below, sequenced in a study of T cell repertoires in cytomegalovirus infection. TCRdb processed the reads anew with MiXCR; each CDR3 protein has one entry. The sample includes some 800,000 distinct CDR3 sequences, approximately 32% of them seen just once. These receptors have no known antigen. Source: cultured CD8+ T cells from PBMCs, taken from culture after CMV antigen stimulation. These receptor sequences come from a human donor in good health (CMV status not recorded). Some clones in this sample may be carry-over from other donors' samples.

A few counts support this clonotype. The chain is built from TRBV12-3 or TRBV12-4 and TRBJ2-2; D is possibly TRBD2 (6 bases). This CDR3 region has 15 residues. V shed 6 bases and J shed 0 bases, with 11 bases lying between them. The CDR3 is CASRGGRTNTGELFF. The CDR3, as DNA: TGTGCCAGCAGGGGAGGACGGACGAACACCGGGGAGCTGTTTTTT.

V and J are TRBV24-1 and TRBJ2-7; the D gene is possibly TRBD2 (5 bases). Germline V lookup: CDR1 KGHDR, CDR2 SFDVKD. V lost 2 bases, J lost 2 bases, and 27 bases lay in between. CDR3 length: 20 residues. CDR3 residues: CATSDYHGNASSGLTYEQYF. For the CDR3, the DNA is TGTGCCACCAGTGATTACCACGGTAACGCGTCGTCAGGACTTACCTACGAGCAGTACTTC.

This clonotype was recorded a few times. The chain recombines TRBV6-6 with TRBJ2-7; no clear D. This CDR3 contains 13 residues. V lost 2 bases and J lost 4, with 9 bases in between. Germline-derived CDR1 and CDR2 are MNHNY and SVGAGI (reference sequence). CDR3 in DNA: TGTGCCAGCAGTTACAGGGCACTATACGAGCAGTACGTC. It yields the protein CASSYRALYEQYV.

This clonotype was found once. The V and J genes are TRBV19 and TRBJ2-1, with 8 positions matching TRBD2. Germline V gene data show CDR1 as LNHDA and CDR2 as SQIVND (reference sequence). The CDR3 is 17 amino acids. V shed 5 bases and J 1 base; nucleotides not matched to a gene: 10. CDR3 region: CASSAWGGLGSYNEQFF. CDR3 bases: TGTGCCAGTAGTGCGTGGGGGGGACTAGGGTCCTACAATGAGCAGTTCTTC.

The chain joins TRBV10-2 to TRBJ1-2; 8 nucleotides agree with TRBD1. V shed 7 bases and J 6 bases; nucleotides not matched to a gene: 7. CDR1 is WSHSY and CDR2 is SAAADI in the germline V gene. The CDR3 has 13 amino acids. Here the CDR3 DNA reads TGCGCCAGCAAAGAGGACAGGGCAAATGGCTACACCTTC. Protein product: CASKEDRANGYTF.

This clonotype was observed a handful of times. J is TRBJ1-2 and V is TRBV6-5, with 7 positions matching TRBD1. Per germline, CDR1 MNHEY and CDR2 SVGAGI. The ends lost 0 bases at V and 0 bases at J; junction bases unmatched: 1. This CDR3 comprises 15 residues. CDR3 nucleotide sequence: TGTGCCAGCAGTTACTCGGGACAGCCTAACTATGGCTACACCTTC. Translating it yields CASSYSGQPNYGYTF.

This clonotype was found a few times. V is TRBV7-2 and J is TRBJ1-3; TRBD1 aligns across 9 bases. Germline loops: CDR1 SGHTA, CDR2 FQGNSA. The CDR3 consists of 16 residues. Trimming at V came to 0 bases and at J to 4 bases, leaving 4 bases not matched to a gene. The CDR3 here is CASSLARQGGGNTIYF. Written as DNA, the CDR3 is TGTGCCAGCAGCTTAGCAAGACAGGGGGGGGGAAACACCATATATTTT.

The V and J genes are TRBV19 and TRBJ1-1; 7 bases map to TRBD1. The CDR3 has 14 residues. Germline assignment: CDR1 LNHDA and CDR2 SQIVND (reference sequence). V trimming: 6 bases; J trimming: 3 bases; junction bases outside the gene matches: 7. CDR3 sequence (DNA): TGTGCCAGTAGCCCGACAGGGAGGGACACTGAAGCTTTCTTT. Its protein is CASSPTGRDTEAFF.

This clonotype was seen only a few times. V gene TRBV12-5 combines with J gene TRBJ1-1; D is undetermined. Between the trimmed V and J ends, which lost 3 bases and 1 base, there was a span of 6 bases. CDR1 is LGHNT, CDR2 FRNRAP, per germline. The CDR3 is made up of 13 amino acids. The CDR3 sequence: CASGFGGNTEAFF. The CDR3 DNA sequence: TGTGCTAGTGGTTTCGGCGGGAACACTGAAGCTTTCTTT.

In its sample, this clonotype was seen a few times. The gene calls are TRBV6-1 and TRBJ2-5; TRBD1 matches 7 bases. The trim removed 8 bases at V and 7 bases at J, leaving 7 bases unmatched. The germline V gene has CDR1 MNHNS and CDR2 SASEGT. This CDR3 has 12 amino acids. CDR3 bases: TGTGCCAGCCAGGGGGACACCAGGACCCAGTACTTC. Its protein is CASQGDTRTQYF.

In regard to this clonotype: One end of the junction does not line up with germline, which may come from a read error. The CDR3 is CASSPPWGGSSYKEQFF. The CDR3 DNA follows: TGTGCCAGCAGCCCACCCTGGGGTGGAAGCTCCTACAAAGAGCAGTTCTTC. The rearrangement joins TRBV6-5 to TRBJ2-1; D gene unclear. Per germline, CDR1 MNHEY and CDR2 SVGAGI. The CDR3 is 17 amino acids.

This clonotype was seen once. The CDR3 nucleotides read TGTGCCAGCAGCCAAGATAAGGGTAGCGTGTACACCGGGGAGCTGTTTTTT. Translating it yields CASSQDKGSVYTGELFF. The chain links TRBV4-2 to TRBJ2-2; TRBD2 might be the D (5 bases). Germline CDR1 and CDR2: LGHNA and YNFKEQ. The CDR3 runs to 17 residues. V was clipped by 0 bases and J by 3 bases, with 14 bases between them.

This chain joins TRBV4-1 and TRBJ1-1, with TRBD1 matching over 8 bases. Germline V gives CDR1 MGHRA, CDR2 YSYEKL. CDR3 length: 15 residues. Trimming removed 4 bases from V and 1 base from J; junction bases left unmatched: 5. This CDR3 reads CASSPRQGSNTEAFF. The DNA for the CDR3 is TGCGCCAGCAGCCCTAGACAGGGGTCGAACACTGAAGCTTTCTTT.

The rearrangement links TRBV4-1 to TRBJ2-3; 8 positions agree with TRBD2. V gave up 1 base and J gave up 2 bases; unmatched junction bases: 5. Germline CDR1 is MGHRA and CDR2 is YSYEKL. The CDR3 is made up of 16 amino acids. The CDR3 here is CASSQVSGEYTDTQYF. Here the CDR3 DNA reads TGCGCCAGCAGCCAAGTTAGCGGGGAGTACACAGATACGCAGTATTTT.

The chain has TRBV4-1 and TRBJ1-5, with TRBD1 identical over 10 bases. V lost 2 bases, J lost 0 bases, and 4 bases stayed unmatched. The CDR3 is 17 amino acids. The V gene's germline CDR1 is MGHRA and CDR2 YSYEKL. Here the CDR3 DNA reads TGCGCCAGCAGCCAACCGGGACAGGGGTTTAGCAATCAGCCCCAGCATTTT. It is translated as CASSQPGQGFSNQPQHF.

The count of this clonotype is one. Given the absence of the conserved phenylalanine or tryptophan at the CDR3 end, a read error is likely. It is unclear where the CDR3 begins or ends on the DNA, so no DNA is shown, and the CDR3 is as TCRdb lists it. V gene TRBV5-8 combines with J gene TRBJ2-4; TRBD1 reflects the table's D call only, with no check against the DNA. Germline V gene data show CDR1 as SGHTS and CDR2 as YDEGEE. The CDR3 has 10 amino acids, counting both end residues. Here the CDR3 reads CASSSWLSGV.

The V call is TRBV15, the J call TRBJ2-7, with a tentative D call TRBD2 (6 bases). The germline V and J ends were trimmed by 4 bases and 5 bases, with 18 bases remaining between them. The CDR3 runs 15 residues. Germline loops: CDR1 LNHNV, CDR2 YYDKDF (reference sequence). The CDR3 nucleotides read TGTGCCACCAGCAACCTCCCGGGCGGGGTCAACGAGCAGTACGTC. Translation gives CATSNLPGGVNEQYV.

V and J are TRBV19 and TRBJ2-6; 10 positions agree with TRBD2. The CDR3 has 18 residues. CDR1 LNHDA and CDR2 SQIVND come from the germline V gene (reference sequence). V shed 6 bases, J shed 0 bases, and the junction held 8 bases outside the gene matches. CDR3 bases: TGTGCCAGTAGACAACCTAGCGGGGGCTTCTCTGGGGCCAACGTCCTGACTTTC. This encodes CASRQPSGGFSGANVLTF.

This rearrangement joins TRBV5-1 to TRBJ2-3; TRBD1 agrees at 8 bases. J gave up 2 bases and V 0 bases, and 5 bases lay outside the gene matches. The CDR3 runs to 16 residues. The germline gives CDR1 SGHRS, CDR2 YFSETQ. The CDR3: CASSLGKGQDTDTQYF. CDR3 sequence (DNA): TGCGCCAGCAGCTTGGGGAAGGGACAGGACACAGATACGCAGTATTTT. Full variable domain (remainder filled in from reference TRBV5-1 and TRBJ2-3): KAGVTQTPRYLIKTRGQQVTLSCSPISGHRSVSWYQQTPGQGLQFLFEYFSETQRNKGNFPGRFSGRQFSNSRSEMNVSTLELGDSALYLCASSLGKGQDTDTQYFGPGTRLTVL.

This clonotype was seen a few times. For the CDR3, the DNA is TGTGCCACCAGTGAGGGGGACTATCAGAAGAACTCCTACGAGCAGTACTTC. This sequence encodes CATSEGDYQKNSYEQYF. The V call is TRBV24-1, the J call TRBJ2-7; 7 nucleotides agree with TRBD2. Germline CDR1 reads KGHDR; CDR2 reads SFDVKD. V dropped 4 bases and J dropped 0; count of bases not matched to a gene: 11. The CDR3 has 17 residues.

This clonotype turned up a few times. The chain recombines TRBV19 with TRBJ2-5; 8 bases align to TRBD1. Germline V CDR1 and CDR2: LNHDA, SQIVND (reference sequence). J gave up 2 bases and V 5 bases, and 7 bases lay outside the gene matches. This CDR3 contains 15 residues. In nucleotides, the CDR3 is TGTGCCAGTAGTGATCCGGACAGGGATCAAGAGACCCAGTACTTC. Translating gives CASSDPDRDQETQYF. Supplemented by reference TRBV19 and TRBJ2-5, the full variable domain reads DGGITQSPKYLFRKEGQNVTLSCEQNLNHDAMYWYRQDPGQGLRLIYYSQIVNDFQKGDIAEGYSVSREKKESFPLTVTSAQKNPTAFYLCASSDPDRDQETQYFGPGTRLLVL.

The rearrangement links TRBV29-1 to TRBJ1-1, with D perhaps matching TRBD1 (5 bases). Germline-derived CDR1 and CDR2 are SQVTM and ANQGSEA. The CDR3 extends over 13 amino acids. V was cut by 7 bases and J by 1 base, with 13 bases left in between. In nucleotides, the CDR3 is TGCAGCGCCATAACAGGAGCGAACACTGAAGCTTTCTTT. Translated, it gives CSAITGANTEAFF.

The chain is built from TRBV4-3 and TRBJ1-6; possible D gene TRBD1, 5 bases. The germline CDR1 and CDR2 sequences are LGHNA and YSLEER. The CDR3 contains 16 residues. V was shortened by 0 bases and J by 7 bases, with 13 bases between the two germline ends. Here the CDR3 reads CASSQDGGGPNSPLHF. The CDR3 bases are TGCGCCAGCAGCCAAGACGGGGGTGGCCCAAATTCACCCCTCCACTTT.

This chain links TRBV12-3 or TRBV12-4 with TRBJ2-7; possible D gene TRBD2, 7 bases. V lost 3 bases, J lost 4 bases, and 22 bases lay in between. The CDR3 spans 17 residues. CDR3 in DNA: TGTGCCAGCAGTTTCTGGGCTGGGGGGGCTATTATGTACGAGCAGTACGTC. Translated: CASSFWAGGAIMYEQYV.

The chain links TRBV12-3 or TRBV12-4 to TRBJ2-1, with TRBD2 as a possible D gene (6 bases). The V end was cut by 6 bases, the J end by 0 bases, with 9 bases between. There are 14 residues in the CDR3. The CDR3 coding sequence is TGTGCCAGCAGATTGACTAGCTCCTACAATGAGCAGTTCTTC. Amino acids: CASRLTSSYNEQFF.